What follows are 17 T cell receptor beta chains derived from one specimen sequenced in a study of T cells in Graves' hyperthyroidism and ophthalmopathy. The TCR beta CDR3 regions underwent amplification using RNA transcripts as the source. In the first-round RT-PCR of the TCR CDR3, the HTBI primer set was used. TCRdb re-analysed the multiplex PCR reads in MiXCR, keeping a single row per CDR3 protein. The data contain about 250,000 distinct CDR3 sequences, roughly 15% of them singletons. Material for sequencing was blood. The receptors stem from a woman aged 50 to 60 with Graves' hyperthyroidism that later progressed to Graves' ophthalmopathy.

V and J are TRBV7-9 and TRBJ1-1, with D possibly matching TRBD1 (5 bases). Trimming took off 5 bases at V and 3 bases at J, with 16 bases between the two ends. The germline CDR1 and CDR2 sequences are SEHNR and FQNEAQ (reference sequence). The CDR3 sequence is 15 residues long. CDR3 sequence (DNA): TGTGCCAGCAGCAACGATCCCCTCAGGGACACTGAAGCTTTCTTT. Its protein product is CASSNDPLRDTEAFF. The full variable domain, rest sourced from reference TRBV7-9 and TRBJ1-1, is DTGVSQNPRHKITKRGQNVTFRCDPISEHNRLYWYRQTLGQGPEFLTYFQNEAQLEKSRLLSDRFSAERPKGSFSTLEIQRTEQGDSAMYLCASSNDPLRDTEAFFGQGTRLTVV.

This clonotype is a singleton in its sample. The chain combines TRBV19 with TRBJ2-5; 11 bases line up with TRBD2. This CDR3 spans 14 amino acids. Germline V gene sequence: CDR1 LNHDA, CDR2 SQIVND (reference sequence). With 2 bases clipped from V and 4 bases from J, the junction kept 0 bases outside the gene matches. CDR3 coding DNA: TGTGCCAGTAGTATAACTAGCGGGGGAGAGACCCAGTACTTC. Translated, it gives CASSITSGGETQYF. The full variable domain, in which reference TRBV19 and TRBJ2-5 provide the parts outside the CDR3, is DGGITQSPKYLFRKEGQNVTLSCEQNLNHDAMYWYRQDPGQGLRLIYYSQIVNDFQKGDIAEGYSVSREKKESFPLTVTSAQKNPTAFYLCASSITSGGETQYFGPGTRLLVL.

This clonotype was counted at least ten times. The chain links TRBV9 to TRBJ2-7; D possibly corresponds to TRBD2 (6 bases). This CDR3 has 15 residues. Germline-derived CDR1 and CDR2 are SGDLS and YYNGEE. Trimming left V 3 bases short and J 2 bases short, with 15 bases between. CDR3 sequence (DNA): TGTGCCAGCAGCGAGGGAGGAGGCGGGGCCTACGAGCAGTACTTC. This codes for CASSEGGGGAYEQYF.

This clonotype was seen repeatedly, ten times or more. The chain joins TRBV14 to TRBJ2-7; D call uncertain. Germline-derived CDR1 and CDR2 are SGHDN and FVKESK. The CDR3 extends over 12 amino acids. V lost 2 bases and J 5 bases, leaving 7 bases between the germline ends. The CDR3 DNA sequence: TGTGCCAGCAGCCAAAGTTCCCACGAGCAGTACTTC. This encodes CASSQSSHEQYF.

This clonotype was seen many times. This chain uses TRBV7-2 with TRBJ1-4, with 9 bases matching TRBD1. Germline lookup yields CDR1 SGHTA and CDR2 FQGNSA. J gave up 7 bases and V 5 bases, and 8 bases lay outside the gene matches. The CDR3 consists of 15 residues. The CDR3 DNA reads TGTGCCAGCAGCACCTCCGGGACAGGGTTTGAAAAACTGTTTTTT. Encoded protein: CASSTSGTGFEKLFF.

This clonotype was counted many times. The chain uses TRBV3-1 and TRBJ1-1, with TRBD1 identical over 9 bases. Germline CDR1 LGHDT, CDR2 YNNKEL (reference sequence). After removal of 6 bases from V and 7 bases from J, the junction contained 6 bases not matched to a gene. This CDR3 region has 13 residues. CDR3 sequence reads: CASSLGQGGEAFF. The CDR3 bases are TGTGCCAGCAGTCTGGGACAGGGTGGTGAAGCTTTCTTT.

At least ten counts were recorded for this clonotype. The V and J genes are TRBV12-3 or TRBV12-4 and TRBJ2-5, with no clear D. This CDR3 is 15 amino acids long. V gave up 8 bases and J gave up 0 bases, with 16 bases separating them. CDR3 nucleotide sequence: TGTGCCAGCTGTTGTGTGGGTATCGACCAAGAGACCCAGTACTTC. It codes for CASCCVGIDQETQYF.

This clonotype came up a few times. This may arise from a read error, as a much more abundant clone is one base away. The CDR3 loop reads CGEGLSNQLQHF. CDR3 nucleotide sequence: TGTGGGGAGGGGCTGAGCAATCAGCTCCAGCATTTT. This chain connects TRBV18 to TRBJ1-5; TRBD1 is a possible D gene (5 bases). The CDR3 totals 12 residues. The germline V gene encodes CDR1 KGHSH and CDR2 LQKENI.

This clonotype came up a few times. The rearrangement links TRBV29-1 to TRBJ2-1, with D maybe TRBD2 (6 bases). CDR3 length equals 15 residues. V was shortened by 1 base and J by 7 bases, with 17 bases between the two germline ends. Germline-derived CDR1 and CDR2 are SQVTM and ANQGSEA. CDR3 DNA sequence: TGCAGCGTTGAAGGTAGCGGTTGGGGGGTAAATGAGCAGTTCTTC. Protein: CSVEGSGWGVNEQFF.

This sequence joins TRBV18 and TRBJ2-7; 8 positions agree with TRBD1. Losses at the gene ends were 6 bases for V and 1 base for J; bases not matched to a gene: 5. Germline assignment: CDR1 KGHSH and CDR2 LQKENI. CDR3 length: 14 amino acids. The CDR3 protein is CASSDRATSYEQYF. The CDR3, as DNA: TGTGCCAGCTCGGACAGGGCCACTTCCTACGAGCAGTACTTC.

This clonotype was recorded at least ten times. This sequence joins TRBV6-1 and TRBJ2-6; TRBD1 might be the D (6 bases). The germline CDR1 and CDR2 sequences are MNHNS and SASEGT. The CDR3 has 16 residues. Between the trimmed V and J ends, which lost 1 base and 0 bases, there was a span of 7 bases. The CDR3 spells CASSEDRVSGANVLTF. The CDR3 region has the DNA TGTGCCAGCAGTGAAGACAGGGTCTCTGGGGCCAACGTCCTGACTTTC.

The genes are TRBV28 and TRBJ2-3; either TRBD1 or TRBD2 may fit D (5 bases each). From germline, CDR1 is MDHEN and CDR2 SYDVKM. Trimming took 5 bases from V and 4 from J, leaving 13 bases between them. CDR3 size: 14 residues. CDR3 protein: CASSRDLAPDTQYF. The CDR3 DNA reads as TGTGCCAGCAGTCGGGACCTTGCTCCAGATACGCAGTATTTT.

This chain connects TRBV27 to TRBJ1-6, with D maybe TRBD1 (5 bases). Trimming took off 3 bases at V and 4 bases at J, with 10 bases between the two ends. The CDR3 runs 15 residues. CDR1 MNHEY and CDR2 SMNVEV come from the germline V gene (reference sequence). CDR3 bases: TGTGCCAGCAGTTTCAGCGGGACGTATAATTCACCCCTCCACTTT. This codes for CASSFSGTYNSPLHF.

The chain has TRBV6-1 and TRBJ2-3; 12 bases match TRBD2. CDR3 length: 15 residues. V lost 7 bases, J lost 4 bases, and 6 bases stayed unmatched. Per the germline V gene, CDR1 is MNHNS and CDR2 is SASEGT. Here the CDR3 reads CASTRLAGVADTQYF. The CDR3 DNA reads TGTGCCAGCACTAGACTAGCGGGAGTGGCAGATACGCAGTATTTT.

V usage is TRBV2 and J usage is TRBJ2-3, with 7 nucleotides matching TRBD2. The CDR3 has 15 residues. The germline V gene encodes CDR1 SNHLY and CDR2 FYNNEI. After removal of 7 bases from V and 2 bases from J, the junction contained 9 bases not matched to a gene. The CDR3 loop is CASTRLSGVTDTQYF. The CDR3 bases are TGTGCCAGCACCCGACTGAGCGGGGTCACAGATACGCAGTATTTT.

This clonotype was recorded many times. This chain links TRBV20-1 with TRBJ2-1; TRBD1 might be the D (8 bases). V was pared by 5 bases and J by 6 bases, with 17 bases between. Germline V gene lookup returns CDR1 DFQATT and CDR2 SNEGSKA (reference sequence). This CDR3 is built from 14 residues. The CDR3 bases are TGCAGTGCTCGCCTACAGGGGGAGGGCAATGAGCAGTTCTTC. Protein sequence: CSARLQGEGNEQFF.

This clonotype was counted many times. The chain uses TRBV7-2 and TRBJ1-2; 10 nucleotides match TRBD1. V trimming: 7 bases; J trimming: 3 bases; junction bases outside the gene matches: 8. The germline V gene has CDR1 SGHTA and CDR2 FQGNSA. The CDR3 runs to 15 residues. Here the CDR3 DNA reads TGTGCCAGCACTACCGACAGGGGGCGCGACTATGGCTACACCTTC. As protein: CASTTDRGRDYGYTF.